One sample yielded the 8 T cell receptor beta chains listed below, sequenced in a study of T cell responses to AZD1222 COVID-19 vaccine. The protocol was immunoSEQ multiplex PCR, while the TCRdb copy is restricted to in-frame clones and leaves out a portion. Of approximately 100,000 clones in the sample, 92% were seen once. The specimen comprised peripheral blood, sampled on day 0 of AZD1222 vaccination. These receptors came from an adult in good health.

This clone was seen only a few times. The chain carries TRBV6-5 and TRBJ1-3; D call uncertain. The V end lost 8 bases, the J end lost 4 bases, and 12 bases lay between the germline ends. There are 13 residues in the CDR3. Per germline, CDR1 MNHEY and CDR2 SVGAGI. The CDR3 sequence: CASCRALGNTIYF. The CDR3 DNA reads TGTGCCAGCTGCCGGGCCCTCGGAAACACCATATATTTT.

The J gene is TRBJ2-3, the V gene TRBV24-1; D gene ambiguous. The V and J ends lost 3 bases and 0 bases respectively, with 9 bases between them. CDR3 size: 15 residues. The germline V gene encodes CDR1 KGHDR and CDR2 SFDVKD. CDR3 sequence: CATSDRSASTDTQYF. CDR3 DNA sequence: TGTGCCACCAGTGATAGGTCCGCTAGCACAGATACGCAGTATTTT.

This chain uses TRBV12-3 or TRBV12-4 with TRBJ2-5; the D is unclear. CDR3 length equals 11 residues. V was shortened by 6 bases and J by 3 bases, with 5 bases between the two germline ends. The CDR3 protein is CASSPKETQYF. In DNA, the CDR3 is TGTGCCAGCAGCCCGAAAGAGACCCAGTACTTC.

This chain uses TRBV9 with TRBJ1-1, with D unresolved. This CDR3 spans 13 amino acids. V was cut by 2 bases and J by 2 bases, with 7 bases left in between. Germline V gene sequence: CDR1 SGDLS, CDR2 YYNGEE. DNA of the CDR3: TGTGCCAGCAGCGTTCAGAGAAACACTGAAGCTTTCTTT. Residues: CASSVQRNTEAFF.

The chain has TRBV24-1 and TRBJ2-1; 11 positions agree with TRBD2. Germline CDR1 is KGHDR and CDR2 is SFDVKD. This CDR3 region has 15 residues. The V segment lost 9 bases and the J segment 3 bases; nucleotides outside the gene matches: 6. The CDR3, as DNA: TGTGCCACCTCAATAGCGGGAGGGTTCTACAATGAGCAGTTCTTC. Translating gives CATSIAGGFYNEQFF.

CDR3: CASSGRLAGGSTDTQYF. CDR3 sequence (DNA): TGTGCCAGTAGCGGGCGACTAGCGGGAGGTAGCACAGATACGCAGTATTTT. J is TRBJ2-3 and V is TRBV19, with 13 bases that match TRBD2. Germline CDR1 reads LNHDA; CDR2 reads SQIVND (reference sequence). This CDR3 has 17 residues. The trim removed 6 bases at V and 0 bases at J, leaving 6 bases unmatched.

The chain carries TRBV19 and TRBJ2-6; D not certain. This CDR3 is built from 11 residues. CDR1 and CDR2 (germline): LNHDA, SQIVND (reference sequence). V gave up 9 bases and J gave up 0 bases, with 0 bases separating them. CDR3 nucleotides: TGTGCCAGCTCTGGGGCCAACGTCCTGACTTTC. Protein: CASSGANVLTF. The full variable domain, in which reference TRBV19 and TRBJ2-6 provide the parts outside the CDR3, is DGGITQSPKYLFRKEGQNVTLSCEQNLNHDAMYWYRQDPGQGLRLIYYSQIVNDFQKGDIAEGYSVSREKKESFPLTVTSAQKNPTAFYLCASSGANVLTFGAGSRLTVL.

This clone showed up just once. The rearrangement joins TRBV19 to TRBJ1-5; no clear D gene. The germline V gene encodes CDR1 LNHDA and CDR2 SQIVND (reference sequence). V lost 2 bases, J lost 3 bases, and 8 bases lay in between. The CDR3 covers 14 residues. CDR3 DNA: TGTGCCAGTAGTATAAGACGGAACAATCAGCCCCAGCATTTT. The encoded protein is CASSIRRNNQPQHF.